The source of this T cell receptor (beta chain) is a study of Graves' ophthalmopathy and Graves' hyperthyroidism. Study-level background: Before any treatment, peripheral blood was taken at the initial diagnosis. Broader study findings: Built on 13 signatures, a model told ophthalmopathy apart from stable hyperthyroidism with around 90% sensitivity and 70% to 82% specificity. The majority of expanded thyroid clonotypes above 0.001 frequency also occurred in blood.

Using RNA transcripts, the TCR beta CDR3 regions were amplified. Amplification began with first-round RT-PCR using HTBI primers, then second-round multiplex PCR was performed. MiXCR was run by TCRdb on the multiplex PCR reads, yielding one entry per CDR3 protein. The sample carries roughly 500,000 distinct CDR3 sequences, 13% to 15% recorded once. Germline CDR1 MDHEN, CDR2 SYDVKM. The CDR3 length is 15 residues. Trimming took 2 bases from V and 2 from J, leaving 13 bases between them. Ten or more counts support this clonotype. Its antigen remains unidentified. The source material was blood. The TCR originated in a woman aged 30 to 39 with Graves' ophthalmopathy. This chain connects TRBV28 to TRBJ2-7; a possible D gene is TRBD1 (6 bases). CDR3 sequence (DNA): TGTGCCAGCAGTTTAAGGACAGTCCCCCCCTACGAGCAGTACTTC. Its translation: CASSLRTVPPYEQYF. The variable domain in full, with the rest retrieved from reference TRBV28 and TRBJ2-7, is DVKVTQSSRYLVKRTGEKVFLECVQDMDHENMFWYRQDPGLGLRLIYFSYDVKMKEKGDIPEGYSVSREKKERFSLILESASTNQTSMYLCASSLRTVPPYEQYFGPGTRLTVT.